This record covers a single T cell receptor (beta chain). Its recognized antigen is unknown. Base-call qualities are not available, and no considerably larger clone is one nucleotide away. TCR beta CDR3 regions were sequenced from DNA using the immunoSEQ Assay. On the authors' methods: T cell density was computed as TCR beta template counts normalized to usable DNA estimated by amplifying housekeeping genes. Using the preseqR package, richness was estimated by extrapolating to 120,000 templates for tissue samples and 400,000 templates for PBMC samples. Clonality was calculated as one minus Pielou's evenness. Tissue-enriched TCRs were identified through differential abundance testing performed on productive amino-acid clonotypes, with a minimum total count of 5 and an alpha of 0.1. The Jaccard Index and the Morisita Overlap Index were used to quantify repertoire overlap between compartments. GLIPH grouped TCR beta CDR3s together with public tetramer-defined viral CDR3s, and a viral motif had to include at least three viral sequences and also show V-gene enrichment. The table was pulled from immuneACCESS by TCRdb, which kept in-frame rearrangements only. Such tables lose some clones; where checked, under half of the loss comes from unresolved V genes, and the rest has no known cause. V and J calls and clone size are as listed in that table; D and trimming were resolved from the DNA. This sample is represented by roughly 20,000 clones; about 88% of them were singletons. The ten largest clones represent about 8.4% of the sample.

At diagnosis, peripheral blood, uninvolved tumor-adjacent lung and tumor were collected and stored as a combination of fresh-frozen and FFPE material. Blood samples were analyzed as peripheral blood mononuclear cells for TCR repertoire profiling. Reading from cysteine to phenylalanine, the CDR3 counts 13 amino acids. Of the read, only the CDR3 DNA is kept; its 39 bases are in frame from base 1. V and J lose 7 bases and 0 bases, and a span of 11 bases separates them. From the germline V gene, CDR1 is SQVTM and CDR2 is ANQGSEA. This sample was taken from a study of T cells in localized non-small cell lung cancer (dated by TCRdb to the early 2020s). With regard to the full study: Comparing tumors with uninvolved tumor-adjacent lungs, the study looked at the T cell repertoires of approximately 250 patients with early-stage NSCLC. All 240 or so NSCLC patients in the cohort were treatment-naive and had localized lung tumors that were resected. The mean age of the NSCLC patients was around 67 years, with 130 or so men and around 99 women.

What the study reported, not specific to this receptor: Because of the exploratory design, TCR variables were selected using unadjusted p-values without false-discovery rate correction. Higher blood T cell density associated with longer overall survival, while higher adjacent-lung clonality associated with shorter survival. Uninvolved tumor-adjacent lung showed the highest T cell clonality, higher than tumor, which suggests more focused antigenic responses in the uninvolved tumor-adjacent lung. A median of 57 of the top 100 tumor clones were detected in paired uninvolved adjacent lung, and around 27 of these tumor clones were also found among the top 100 clones of the paired uninvolved adjacent lung. Multi-region tumor sequencing was not performed, so intratumor heterogeneity could not be excluded.

The origin of this receptor is a man between 40 and 75 years old with stage I lung adenocarcinoma. This chain joins TRBV29-1 to TRBJ2-3; no D gene is confidently identified. The material sequenced was peripheral blood, taken before any cancer treatment. The CDR3 is CSGCGVSTDTQYF. The base sequence is TGCAGCGGTTGCGGAGTGAGCACAGATACGCAGTATTTT.